Listed here is a single T cell receptor beta chain. The antigen remains undetermined. This record comes from a study of T cell responses to AZD1222 COVID-19 vaccine. General study findings and limits: Increases in Spike-specific TCR breadth and depth were seen after two AZD1222 doses. Among the donors, most were white British and more were female, and clonal diversity was possibly underestimated.

The germline CDR1 and CDR2 sequences are SQVTM and ANQGSEA. The CDR3 is made up of 15 amino acids. Germline trimming cut 4 bases from V and 1 base from J; bases unmatched to any gene: 7. Only in-frame clones appear in the TCRdb table, and some are missing; sequencing was by immunoSEQ multiplex PCR. The data contain roughly 40,000 clones, 88% of them singletons. The TCR sequence derives from an adult who received the MenACWY meningococcal vaccine as a control. The sample consisted of peripheral blood, taken 28 days after the second dose of the MenACWY control vaccine. This chain connects TRBV29-1 to TRBJ2-3, with 8 nucleotides matching TRBD2. This chain's CDR3 is CSVGEREGGTDTQYF. The CDR3 DNA is TGCAGCGTTGGGGAACGGGAGGGGGGCACAGATACGCAGTATTTT.